This T cell receptor beta chain derives from a study of blood T cells in healthy people across ages. Study observations and caveats: Relative to aged donors, long-lived donors carried more naive CD4+ cells and displayed higher diversity.

CDR3 length: 17 residues. Trimming took off 3 bases at V and 11 bases at J, with 28 bases between the two ends. Germline V gene sequence: CDR1 LGHDT, CDR2 YNNKEL (reference sequence). The authors ran a second PCR of roughly 7 to 11 cycles using a sample-barcoded 5' primer and a J-beta primer mix. TCRdb reprocessed the 5' RACE reads with MiXCR, giving one entry per CDR3 protein. The table includes more than 700,000 distinct CDR3 sequences, about 55% detected once. With regard to this clonotype: What it binds is unknown.

The specimen was blood. The J gene is TRBJ2-5, the V gene TRBV3-1; D perhaps matches TRBD2 (5 bases). This receptor was obtained from a man older than 75 in good health. This CDR3 is CASSHGLERPPAGEQYF. For the CDR3, the DNA is TGTGCCAGCAGCCACGGGCTCGAAAGGCCCCCGGCGGGTGAGCAGTACTTC.